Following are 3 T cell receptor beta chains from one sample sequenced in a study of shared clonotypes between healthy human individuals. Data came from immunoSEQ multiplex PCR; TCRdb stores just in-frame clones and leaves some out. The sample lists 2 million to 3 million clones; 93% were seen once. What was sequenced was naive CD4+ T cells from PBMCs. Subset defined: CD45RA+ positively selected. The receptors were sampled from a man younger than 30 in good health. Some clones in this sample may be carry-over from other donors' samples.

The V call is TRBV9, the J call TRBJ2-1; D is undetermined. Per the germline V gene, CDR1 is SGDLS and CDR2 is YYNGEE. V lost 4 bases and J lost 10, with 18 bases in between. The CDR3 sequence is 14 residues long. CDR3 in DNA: TGTGCCAGCAGCCCCCAAGGATCCCTGGGGGAGCAGTTCTTC. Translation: CASSPQGSLGEQFF.

The CDR3 spells CASGLSFGQGYEQFF. CDR3 sequence (DNA): TGTGCTAGTGGTTTGTCCTTTGGACAGGGCTATGAGCAGTTCTTC. The chain is built from TRBV12-5 and TRBJ2-1, with 8 bases lining up with TRBD1. This CDR3 is built from 15 residues. J gave up 8 bases and V 2 bases, and 8 bases lay outside the gene matches. CDR1 is LGHNT and CDR2 is FRNRAP in the germline V gene.

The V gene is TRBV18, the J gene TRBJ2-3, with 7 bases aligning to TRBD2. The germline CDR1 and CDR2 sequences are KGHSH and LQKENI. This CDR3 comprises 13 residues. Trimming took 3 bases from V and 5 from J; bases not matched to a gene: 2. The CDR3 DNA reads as TGTGCCAGCTCACCGGGACTACAAGATACGCAGTATTTT. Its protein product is CASSPGLQDTQYF.